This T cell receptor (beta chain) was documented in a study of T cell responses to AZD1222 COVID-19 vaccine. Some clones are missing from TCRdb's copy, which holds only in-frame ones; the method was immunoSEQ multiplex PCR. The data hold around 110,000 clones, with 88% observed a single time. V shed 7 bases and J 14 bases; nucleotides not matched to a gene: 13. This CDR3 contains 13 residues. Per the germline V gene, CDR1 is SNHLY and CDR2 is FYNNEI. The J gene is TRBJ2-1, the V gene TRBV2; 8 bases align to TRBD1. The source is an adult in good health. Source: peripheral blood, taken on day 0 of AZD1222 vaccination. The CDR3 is CASTFMSRGQEFF. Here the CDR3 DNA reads TGTGCCAGCACTTTTATGAGCCGGGGACAGGAGTTCTTC.